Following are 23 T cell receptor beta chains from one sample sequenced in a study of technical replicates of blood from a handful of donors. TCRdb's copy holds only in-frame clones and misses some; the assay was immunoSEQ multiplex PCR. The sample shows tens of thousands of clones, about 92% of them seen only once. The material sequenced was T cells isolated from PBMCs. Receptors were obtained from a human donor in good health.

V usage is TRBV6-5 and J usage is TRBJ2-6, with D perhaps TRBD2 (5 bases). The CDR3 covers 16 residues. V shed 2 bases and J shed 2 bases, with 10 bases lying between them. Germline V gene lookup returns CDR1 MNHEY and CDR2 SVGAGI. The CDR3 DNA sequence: TGTGCCAGCAGTTACATCGGGGAGCCTGGGGCCAACGTCCTGACTTTC. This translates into CASSYIGEPGANVLTF.

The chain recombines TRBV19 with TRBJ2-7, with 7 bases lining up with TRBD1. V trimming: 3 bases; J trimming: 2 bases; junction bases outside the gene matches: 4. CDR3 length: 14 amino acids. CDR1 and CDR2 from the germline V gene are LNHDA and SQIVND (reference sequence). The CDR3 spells CASSIPGTAYEQYF. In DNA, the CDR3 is TGTGCCAGTAGTATCCCTGGGACAGCCTACGAGCAGTACTTC.

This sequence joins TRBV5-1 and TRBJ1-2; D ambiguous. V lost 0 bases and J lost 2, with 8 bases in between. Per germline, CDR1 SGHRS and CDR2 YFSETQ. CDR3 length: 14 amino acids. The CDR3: CASSLVDGNYGYTF. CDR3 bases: TGCGCCAGCAGCTTGGTTGACGGGAACTATGGCTACACCTTC.

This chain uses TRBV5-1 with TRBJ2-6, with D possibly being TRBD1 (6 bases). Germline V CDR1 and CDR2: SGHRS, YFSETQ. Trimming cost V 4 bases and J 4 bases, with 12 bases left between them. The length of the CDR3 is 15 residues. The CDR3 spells CASSRAGDGANVLTF. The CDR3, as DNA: TGCGCCAGCAGCCGAGCAGGGGACGGGGCCAACGTCCTGACTTTC.

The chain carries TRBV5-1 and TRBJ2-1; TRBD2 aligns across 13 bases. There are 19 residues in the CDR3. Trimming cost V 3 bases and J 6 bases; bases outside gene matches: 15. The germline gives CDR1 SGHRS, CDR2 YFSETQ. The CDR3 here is CASSSRLAGGRALVNEQFF. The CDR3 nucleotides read TGCGCCAGCAGCTCTCGACTAGCGGGGGGACGGGCCCTGGTCAATGAGCAGTTCTTC.

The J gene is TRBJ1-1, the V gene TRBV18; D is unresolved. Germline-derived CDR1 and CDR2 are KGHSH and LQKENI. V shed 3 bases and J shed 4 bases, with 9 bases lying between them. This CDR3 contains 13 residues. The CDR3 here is CASSPSQTTEAFF. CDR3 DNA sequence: TGTGCCAGCTCACCCTCACAGACCACTGAAGCTTTCTTT.

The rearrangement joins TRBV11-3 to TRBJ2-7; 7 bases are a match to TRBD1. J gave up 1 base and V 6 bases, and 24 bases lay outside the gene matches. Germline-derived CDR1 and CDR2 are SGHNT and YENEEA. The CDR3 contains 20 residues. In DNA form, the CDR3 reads TGTGCCAGCAGTCAAACCCAAACCTTTTCCGGGACAGCCCATTCCTACGAGCAGTACTTC. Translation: CASSQTQTFSGTAHSYEQYF. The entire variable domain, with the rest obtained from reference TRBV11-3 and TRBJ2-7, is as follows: EAGVVQSPRYKIIEKKQPVAFWCNPISGHNTLYWYLQNLGQGPELLIRYENEEAVDDSQLPKDRFSAERLKGVDSTLKIQPAELGDSAVYLCASSQTQTFSGTAHSYEQYFGPGTRLTVT.

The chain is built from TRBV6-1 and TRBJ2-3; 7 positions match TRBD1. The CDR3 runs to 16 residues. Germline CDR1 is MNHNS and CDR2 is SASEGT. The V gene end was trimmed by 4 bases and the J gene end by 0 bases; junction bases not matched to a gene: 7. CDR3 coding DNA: TGTGCCAGCAGTGCGGACAGGATGACTAGCACAGATACGCAGTATTTT. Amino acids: CASSADRMTSTDTQYF.

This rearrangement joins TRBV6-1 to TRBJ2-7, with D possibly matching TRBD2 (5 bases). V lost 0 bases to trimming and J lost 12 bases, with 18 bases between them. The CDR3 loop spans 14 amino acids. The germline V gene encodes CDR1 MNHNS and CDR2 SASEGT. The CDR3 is CASSEAGGSGYGYF. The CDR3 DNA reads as TGTGCCAGCAGTGAAGCTGGTGGGTCGGGATACGGGTACTTC.

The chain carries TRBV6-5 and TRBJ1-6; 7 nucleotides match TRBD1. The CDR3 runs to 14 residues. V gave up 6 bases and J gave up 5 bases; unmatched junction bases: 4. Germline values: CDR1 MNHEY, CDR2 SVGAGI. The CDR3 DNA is TGTGCCAGCAGGAGACAGGGTGATAATTCACCCCTCCACTTT. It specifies CASRRQGDNSPLHF.

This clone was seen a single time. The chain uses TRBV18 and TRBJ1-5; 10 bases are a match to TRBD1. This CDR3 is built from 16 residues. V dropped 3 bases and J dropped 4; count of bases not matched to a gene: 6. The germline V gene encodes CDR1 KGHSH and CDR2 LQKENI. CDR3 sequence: CASSPGQGSSNQPQHF. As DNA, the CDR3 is TGTGCCAGCTCACCGGGACAGGGGTCCTCGAATCAGCCCCAGCATTTT.

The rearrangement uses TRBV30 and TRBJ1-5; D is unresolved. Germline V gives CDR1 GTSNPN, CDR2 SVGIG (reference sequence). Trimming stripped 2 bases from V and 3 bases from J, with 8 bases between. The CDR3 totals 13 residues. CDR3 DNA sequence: TGTGCCTGGAGTTTCCAGGCCAATCAGCCCCAGCATTTT. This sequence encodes CAWSFQANQPQHF. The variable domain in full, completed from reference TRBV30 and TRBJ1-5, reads SQTIHQWPATLVQPVGSPLSLECTVEGTSNPNLYWYRQAAGRGLQLLFYSVGIGQISSEVPQNLSASRPQDRQFILSSKKLLLSDSGFYLCAWSFQANQPQHFGDGTRLSIL.

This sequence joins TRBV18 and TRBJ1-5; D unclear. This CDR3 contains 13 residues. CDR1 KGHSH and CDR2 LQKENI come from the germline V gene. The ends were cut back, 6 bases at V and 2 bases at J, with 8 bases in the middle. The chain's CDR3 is CASSAGGNQPQHF. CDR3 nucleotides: TGTGCCAGCTCCGCCGGGGGCAATCAGCCCCAGCATTTT.

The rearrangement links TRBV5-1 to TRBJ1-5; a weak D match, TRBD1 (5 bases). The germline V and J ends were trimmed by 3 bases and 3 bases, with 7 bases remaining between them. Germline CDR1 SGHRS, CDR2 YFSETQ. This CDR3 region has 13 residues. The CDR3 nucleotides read TGCGCCAGCAGCTGGGGCTTCAATCAGCCCCAGCATTTT. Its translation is CASSWGFNQPQHF.

The CDR3 sequence: CASSTPGMGSRTDTQYF. In DNA form, the CDR3 reads TGTGCCAGTAGTACTCCAGGGATGGGATCCCGCACAGATACGCAGTATTTT. This chain uses TRBV19 with TRBJ2-3, with D perhaps TRBD1 (5 bases). CDR3 length: 17 residues. V shed 4 bases and J shed 1 base, with 18 bases lying between them. From germline, CDR1 is LNHDA and CDR2 SQIVND (reference sequence).

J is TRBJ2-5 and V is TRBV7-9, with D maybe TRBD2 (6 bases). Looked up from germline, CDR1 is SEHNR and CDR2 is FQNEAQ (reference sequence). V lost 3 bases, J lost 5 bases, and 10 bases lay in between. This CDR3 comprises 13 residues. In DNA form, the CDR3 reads TGTGCCAGCAGCTTTGGGACTTTGGAGACCCAGTACTTC. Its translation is CASSFGTLETQYF. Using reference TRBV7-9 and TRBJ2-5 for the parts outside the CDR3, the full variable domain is DTGVSQNPRHKITKRGQNVTFRCDPISEHNRLYWYRQTLGQGPEFLTYFQNEAQLEKSRLLSDRFSAERPKGSFSTLEIQRTEQGDSAMYLCASSFGTLETQYFGPGTRLLVL.

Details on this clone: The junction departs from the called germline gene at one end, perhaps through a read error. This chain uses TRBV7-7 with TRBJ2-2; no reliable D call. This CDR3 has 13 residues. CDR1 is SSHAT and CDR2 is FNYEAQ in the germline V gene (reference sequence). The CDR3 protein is CASSPRGTGELFF. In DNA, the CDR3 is TGTGCTAGCAGCCCTCGAGGCACCGGGGAGCTGTTTTTT.

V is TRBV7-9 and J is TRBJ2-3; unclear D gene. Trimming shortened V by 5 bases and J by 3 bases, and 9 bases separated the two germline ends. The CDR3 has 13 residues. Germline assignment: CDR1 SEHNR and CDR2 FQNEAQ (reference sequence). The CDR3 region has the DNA TGTGCCAGCAGCCCAACCCGGACAGATACGCAGTATTTT. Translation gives CASSPTRTDTQYF.

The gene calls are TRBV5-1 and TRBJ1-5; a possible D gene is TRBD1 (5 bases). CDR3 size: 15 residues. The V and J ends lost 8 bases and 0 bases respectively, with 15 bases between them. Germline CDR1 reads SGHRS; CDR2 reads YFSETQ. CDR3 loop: CASKQDGASNQPQHF. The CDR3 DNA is TGCGCCAGTAAACAGGATGGGGCTAGCAATCAGCCCCAGCATTTT.

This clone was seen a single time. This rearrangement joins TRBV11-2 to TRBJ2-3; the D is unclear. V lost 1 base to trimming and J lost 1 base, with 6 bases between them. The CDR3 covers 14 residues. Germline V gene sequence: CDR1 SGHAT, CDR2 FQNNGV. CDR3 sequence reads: CASSLGPGTDTQYF. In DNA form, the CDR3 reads TGTGCCAGCAGCTTAGGCCCGGGCACAGATACGCAGTATTTT.

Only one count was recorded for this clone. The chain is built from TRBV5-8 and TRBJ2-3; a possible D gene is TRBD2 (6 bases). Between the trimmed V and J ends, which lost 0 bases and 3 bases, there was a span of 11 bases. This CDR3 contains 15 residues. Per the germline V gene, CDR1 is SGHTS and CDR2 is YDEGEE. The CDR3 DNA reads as TGTGCCAGCAGCTTGGCCTCCGCGGGGACAGATACGCAGTATTTT. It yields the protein CASSLASAGTDTQYF.

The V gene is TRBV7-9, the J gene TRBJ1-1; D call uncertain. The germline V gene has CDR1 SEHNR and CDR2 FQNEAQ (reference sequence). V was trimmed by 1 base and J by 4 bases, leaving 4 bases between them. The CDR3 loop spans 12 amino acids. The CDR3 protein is CASSLVSTEAFF. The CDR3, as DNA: TGTGCCAGCAGCTTAGTCTCCACTGAAGCTTTCTTT.

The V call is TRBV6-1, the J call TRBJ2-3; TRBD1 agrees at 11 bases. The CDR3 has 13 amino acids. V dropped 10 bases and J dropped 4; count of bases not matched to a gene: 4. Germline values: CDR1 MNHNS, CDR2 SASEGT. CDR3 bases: TGTGCCACGGACAGGGGGCTGGCAGATACGCAGTATTTT. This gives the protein CATDRGLADTQYF.